The 23 T cell receptor beta chains given below trace back to one sample, sequenced in a study of cytotoxic CD8 clonotypes in ibrutinib-treated CLL (dated by TCRdb to 2020 to 2022). Receptor libraries were prepared by the immunoSEQ multiplex PCR assay. Here the immuneACCESS table is served through TCRdb, limited to in-frame sequences with V and J called. Missing clones are a known gap in these copies; in checked studies unresolved V genes cover under half, and the rest lacks a known reason. The sample table lists about 16,000 clones, about 65% of them with a count of one. The ten largest clones represent more than 15% of the sample. This specimen was PBMCs, taken before ibrutinib treatment. These receptors came from a human donor with chronic lymphocytic leukemia.

This chain uses TRBV5-5 with TRBJ2-5; D perhaps matches TRBD1 (6 bases). Trimming left V 5 bases short and J 5 bases short, with 10 bases between. The CDR3 sequence is 12 residues long. Germline V lookup: CDR1 SGHKS, CDR2 YYEKEE (reference sequence). The CDR3 region has the DNA TGTGCCAGCAGACAGGGTACGGAGACCCAGTACTTC. Protein product: CASRQGTETQYF.

This clone was seen only a few times. CDR3 residues: CASRGQGEGQPQHF. DNA for the CDR3: TGCGCCAGCAGAGGACAGGGGGAAGGTCAGCCCCAGCATTTT. The rearrangement joins TRBV5-1 to TRBJ1-5, with TRBD1 matching 10 bases. The germline CDR1 and CDR2 sequences are SGHRS and YFSETQ. V lost 5 bases, J lost 6 bases, and 5 bases stayed unmatched. This CDR3 is built from 14 residues. Complete variable domain (other parts from reference TRBV5-1 and TRBJ1-5): KAGVTQTPRYLIKTRGQQVTLSCSPISGHRSVSWYQQTPGQGLQFLFEYFSETQRNKGNFPGRFSGRQFSNSRSEMNVSTLELGDSALYLCASRGQGEGQPQHFGDGTRLSIL.

This clone was seen once. The V gene is TRBV2, the J gene TRBJ1-5, with a possible D match to TRBD1 (6 bases). Looked up from germline, CDR1 is SNHLY and CDR2 is FYNNEI. The CDR3 has 16 amino acids. Trimming pared 5 bases from V and 2 bases from J, leaving 16 bases between. CDR3 amino acids: CASSFTGRLGNQPQHF. Here the CDR3 DNA reads TGTGCCAGCAGTTTCACAGGGCGTCTGGGCAATCAGCCCCAGCATTTT.

The chain combines TRBV4-3 with TRBJ2-1; D unclear. Per germline, CDR1 LGHNA and CDR2 YSLEER. V was clipped by 0 bases and J by 1 base, with 7 bases between them. The CDR3 covers 15 residues. The CDR3 spells CASSQDSVSYNEQFF. The CDR3 nucleotides read TGCGCCAGCAGCCAAGATAGTGTATCCTACAATGAGCAGTTCTTC.

The genes are TRBV12-5 and TRBJ2-3, with 8 nucleotides matching TRBD2. V dropped 4 bases and J dropped 1; count of bases not matched to a gene: 4. The CDR3 is 15 amino acids. From germline, CDR1 is LGHNT and CDR2 FRNRAP. The CDR3 loop reads CASGYGGAGTDTQYF. The CDR3 nucleotides read TGTGCTAGTGGTTACGGGGGGGCGGGCACAGATACGCAGTATTTT. Filled out from reference TRBV12-5 and TRBJ2-3, the complete variable domain reads DARVTQTPRHKVTEMGQEVTMRCQPILGHNTVFWYRQTMMQGLELLAYFRNRAPLDDSGMPKDRFSAEMPDATLATLKIQPSEPRDSAVYFCASGYGGAGTDTQYFGPGTRLTVL.

V and J are TRBV5-1 and TRBJ2-5, with D perhaps matching TRBD1 or TRBD2 (6 bases each). The V end lost 0 bases, the J end lost 5 bases, and 11 bases lay between the germline ends. CDR1 is SGHRS, CDR2 YFSETQ, per germline. The CDR3 length is 14 residues. The CDR3 spells CASSLVGGPETQYF. CDR3 bases: TGCGCCAGCAGCTTGGTAGGGGGGCCGGAGACCCAGTACTTC.

This clone was counted only a few times. The chain links TRBV4-2 to TRBJ2-1; D uncertain. Germline CDR1 is LGHNA and CDR2 is YNFKEQ. Trimming took 1 base from V and 14 from J, leaving 9 bases between them. The CDR3 has 11 amino acids. CDR3 DNA: TGTGCCAGCAGCCAAGGATTCGTTGAGTTCTTC. This codes for CASSQGFVEFF.

The chain is built from TRBV2 and TRBJ2-2, with a weak D call TRBD1 (5 bases). V was cut by 3 bases and J by 6 bases, with 17 bases left in between. Germline V gene lookup returns CDR1 SNHLY and CDR2 FYNNEI. This CDR3 spans 16 amino acids. The CDR3 DNA sequence: TGTGCCAGCAGTGAGTGGGGCGATTCAGGTTCCGGGGAGCTGTTTTTT. This sequence encodes CASSEWGDSGSGELFF.

This rearrangement joins TRBV5-6 to TRBJ1-3; D is uncertain. With 4 bases removed from V and 0 bases from J, the gap between germline ends came to 8 bases. The CDR3 runs to 14 residues. Per the germline V gene, CDR1 is SGHDT and CDR2 is YYEEEE. The DNA of the CDR3 is TGTGCCAGCAGCGCCATTAACTCTGGAAACACCATATATTTT. It is translated as CASSAINSGNTIYF. Supplemented by reference TRBV5-6 and TRBJ1-3, the full variable domain reads DAGVTQSPTHLIKTRGQQVTLRCSPKSGHDTVSWYQQALGQGPQFIFQYYEEEERQRGNFPDRFSGHQFPNYSSELNVNALLLGDSALYLCASSAINSGNTIYFGEGSWLTVV.

The chain carries TRBV5-1 and TRBJ2-2, with D unclear. The CDR3 runs 14 residues. Looked up from germline, CDR1 is SGHRS and CDR2 is YFSETQ. V gave up 4 bases and J gave up 6 bases, with 13 bases separating them. The CDR3 DNA follows: TGCGCCAGCAGCCCGGCCGTGGCGGCCGGGGAGCTGTTTTTT. Amino acid sequence: CASSPAVAAGELFF.

The chain carries TRBV7-9 and TRBJ2-1; D gene ambiguous. This CDR3 is built from 15 residues. V lost 5 bases to trimming and J lost 1 base, with 12 bases between them. Per germline, CDR1 SEHNR and CDR2 FQNEAQ (reference sequence). The CDR3 DNA sequence: TGTGCCAGCAGCCGCAGAAACGGGTCCTACAATGAGCAGTTCTTC. Its translation: CASSRRNGSYNEQFF.

The chain combines TRBV10-3 with TRBJ2-1, with D hard to call. Trimming stripped 6 bases from V and 2 bases from J, with 20 bases between. The germline CDR1 and CDR2 sequences are ENHRY and SYGVKD. CDR3 length equals 17 residues. The CDR3 loop is CAISEPPGLSTYNEQFF. CDR3 DNA: TGTGCCATCAGCGAACCCCCCGGGCTTTCCACCTACAATGAGCAGTTCTTC.

This clone was detected once. The chain carries TRBV7-9 and TRBJ1-5, with 10 bases identical to TRBD1. This CDR3 contains 15 residues. The J segment lost 4 bases and the V segment lost 5 bases, leaving 5 bases of the junction unmatched. The germline gives CDR1 SEHNR, CDR2 FQNEAQ (reference sequence). CDR3 coding DNA: TGTGCCAGCAGCACAGGGACAGGGGAGAATCAGCCCCAGCATTTT. Translation gives CASSTGTGENQPQHF.

The chain is built from TRBV5-1 and TRBJ1-1, with TRBD1 matching over 8 bases. The CDR3 has 17 residues. V shed 3 bases and J 0 bases; nucleotides not matched to a gene: 10. Looked up from germline, CDR1 is SGHRS and CDR2 is YFSETQ. In DNA form, the CDR3 reads TGCGCCAGCAGCTCGGGGACAGGTCAGATCATGAACACTGAAGCTTTCTTT. It encodes CASSSGTGQIMNTEAFF.

Only a few counts were recorded for this clone. The chain employs TRBV6-5 and TRBJ2-3; maybe TRBD2 (6 bases). V was cut by 7 bases and J by 1 base, with 12 bases left in between. Looked up from germline, CDR1 is MNHEY and CDR2 is SVGAGI. The CDR3 runs 14 residues. CDR3 region: CASTRRGGTDTQYF. CDR3 nucleotide sequence: TGTGCCAGCACCAGGCGGGGAGGCACAGATACGCAGTATTTT.

The rearrangement uses TRBV6-5 and TRBJ2-3; 8 bases are shared with TRBD2. The junction had 3 bases not matched to a gene; V was cut back by 7 bases and J by 3 bases. This CDR3 is built from 13 residues. Germline CDR1 and CDR2: MNHEY and SVGAGI. The CDR3 DNA follows: TGTGCCAGCACCCGGGGGGGGACAGATACGCAGTATTTT. It specifies CASTRGGTDTQYF.

V and J are TRBV9 and TRBJ1-2; no definite D call. The germline gives CDR1 SGDLS, CDR2 YYNGEE. The V end was cut by 4 bases, the J end by 0 bases, with 10 bases between. This CDR3 has 14 amino acids. DNA of the CDR3: TGTGCCAGCAGCCCGACGGATCCTAACTATGGCTACACCTTC. This encodes CASSPTDPNYGYTF.

The rearrangement joins TRBV5-1 to TRBJ2-5; 7 positions match TRBD1. Germline CDR1 and CDR2: SGHRS and YFSETQ. The CDR3 is 15 residues long. The trim removed 0 bases at V and 3 bases at J, leaving 5 bases unmatched. In DNA form, the CDR3 reads TGCGCCAGCAGCTTGGCACAGGGGTTGGAAGAGACCCAGTACTTC. This encodes CASSLAQGLEETQYF.

The chain joins TRBV4-1 to TRBJ1-2; no clear D gene. Trimming left V 0 bases short and J 5 bases short, with 25 bases between. From germline, CDR1 is MGHRA and CDR2 YSYEKL. The length of the CDR3 is 19 residues. The CDR3 here is CASSQDRTVPNSKRYGYTF. The DNA for the CDR3 is TGCGCCAGCAGCCAAGATCGAACCGTTCCGAACTCCAAACGGTATGGCTACACCTTC.

The chain employs TRBV5-1 and TRBJ2-7, with TRBD1 matching 10 bases. CDR1 SGHRS and CDR2 YFSETQ come from the germline V gene. The CDR3 has 14 amino acids. The ends lost 4 bases at V and 2 bases at J; junction bases unmatched: 3. The chain's CDR3 is CASSAGQGAYEQYF. CDR3 nucleotides: TGCGCCAGCAGCGCTGGACAGGGGGCCTACGAGCAGTACTTC.

Regarding this clone: An end of the junction does not agree with germline; a read error may underlie this. The sample carries other DNA sequences with the same CDR3. The chain combines TRBV6-6 with TRBJ2-7; a possible D gene is TRBD1 (6 bases). The CDR3 is 14 residues long. Germline CDR1 reads MNHNY; CDR2 reads SVGAGI (reference sequence). The DNA for the CDR3 is TGTGCTAGCAGTTACGGACAGCCCTCCTACGAGCAGTACTTC. Residues: CASSYGQPSYEQYF.

This clone was counted between two and nine times. The V gene is TRBV4-2, the J gene TRBJ1-2, with D perhaps TRBD1 (5 bases). Germline CDR1 reads LGHNA; CDR2 reads YNFKEQ. This CDR3 contains 13 residues. V was cut by 0 bases and J by 8 bases, with 10 bases left in between. DNA of the CDR3: TGTGCCAGCAGCCAAGATTCACGGGGCGGCTACACCTTC. Protein product: CASSQDSRGGYTF.

In this sample, this clone turned up a few times. In DNA, the CDR3 is TGTGCCAGCAGGTGGGACAGGGATGAGGGAGACTCTGGGGCCAACGTCCTGACTTTC. Translation gives CASRWDRDEGDSGANVLTF. J is TRBJ2-6 and V is TRBV2; 9 bases line up with TRBD1. The germline CDR1 and CDR2 sequences are SNHLY and FYNNEI. The CDR3 length is 19 residues. With 6 bases clipped from V and 0 bases from J, the junction kept 12 bases outside the gene matches.